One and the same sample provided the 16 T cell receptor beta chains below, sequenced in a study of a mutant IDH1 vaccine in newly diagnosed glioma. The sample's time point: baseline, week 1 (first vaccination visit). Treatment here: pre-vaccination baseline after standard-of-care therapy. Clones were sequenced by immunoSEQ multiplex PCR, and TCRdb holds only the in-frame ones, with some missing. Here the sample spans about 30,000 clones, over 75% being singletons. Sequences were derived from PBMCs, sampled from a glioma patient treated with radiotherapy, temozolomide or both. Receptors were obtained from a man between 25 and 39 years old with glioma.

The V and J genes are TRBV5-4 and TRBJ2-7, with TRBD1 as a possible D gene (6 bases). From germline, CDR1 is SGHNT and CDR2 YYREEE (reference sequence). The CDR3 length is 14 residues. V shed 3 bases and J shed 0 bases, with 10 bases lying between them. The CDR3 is CASSYQGSSYEQYF. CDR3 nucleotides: TGTGCCAGCAGCTACCAGGGGTCCTCCTACGAGCAGTACTTC.

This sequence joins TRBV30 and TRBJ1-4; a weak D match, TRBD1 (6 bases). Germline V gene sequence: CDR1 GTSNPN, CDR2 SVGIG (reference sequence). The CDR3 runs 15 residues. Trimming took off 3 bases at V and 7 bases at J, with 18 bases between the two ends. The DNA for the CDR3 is TGTGCCTGGAGACTGCGAGGAGGGGGAGGTGAAAAACTGTTTTTT. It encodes CAWRLRGGGGEKLFF.

The CDR3 loop is CASSPRGAYEQYF. The CDR3, as DNA: TGTGCCAGCAGCCCGAGGGGAGCCTACGAGCAGTACTTC. This rearrangement joins TRBV7-9 to TRBJ2-7; D is perhaps TRBD1 or TRBD2 (5 bases each). Germline V gene sequence: CDR1 SEHNR, CDR2 FQNEAQ (reference sequence). V was shortened by 5 bases and J by 2 bases, with 10 bases between the two germline ends. The CDR3 consists of 13 residues.

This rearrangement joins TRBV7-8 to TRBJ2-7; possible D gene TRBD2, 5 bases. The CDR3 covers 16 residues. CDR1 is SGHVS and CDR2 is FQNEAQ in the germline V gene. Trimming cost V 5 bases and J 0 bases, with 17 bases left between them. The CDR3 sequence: CASSPTRLRSSYEQYF. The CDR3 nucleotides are TGTGCCAGCAGCCCAACCCGACTAAGGAGCTCCTACGAGCAGTACTTC.

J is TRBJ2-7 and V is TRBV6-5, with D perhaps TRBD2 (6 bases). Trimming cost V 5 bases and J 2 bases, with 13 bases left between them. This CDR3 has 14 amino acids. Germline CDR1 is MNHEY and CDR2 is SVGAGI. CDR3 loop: CASSPGLPAYEQYF. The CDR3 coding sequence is TGTGCCAGCAGTCCGGGACTCCCAGCCTACGAGCAGTACTTC.

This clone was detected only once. The CDR3 loop reads CASQPGAVRTDTQYF. The CDR3 DNA reads as TGTGCCAGCCAGCCGGGGGCAGTGCGCACAGATACGCAGTATTTT. The chain carries TRBV27 and TRBJ2-3; tentatively, D is TRBD1 or TRBD2 (6 bases each). The V and J ends lost 8 bases and 1 base respectively, with 16 bases between them. From germline, CDR1 is MNHEY and CDR2 SMNVEV (reference sequence). The CDR3 extends over 15 amino acids.

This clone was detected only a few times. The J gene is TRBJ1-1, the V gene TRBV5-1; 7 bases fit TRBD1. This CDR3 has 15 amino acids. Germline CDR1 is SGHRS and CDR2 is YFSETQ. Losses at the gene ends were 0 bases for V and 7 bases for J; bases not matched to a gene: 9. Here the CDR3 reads CASSLAQGGGGEAFF. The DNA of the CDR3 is TGCGCCAGCAGCTTGGCCCAGGGAGGGGGCGGTGAAGCTTTCTTT.

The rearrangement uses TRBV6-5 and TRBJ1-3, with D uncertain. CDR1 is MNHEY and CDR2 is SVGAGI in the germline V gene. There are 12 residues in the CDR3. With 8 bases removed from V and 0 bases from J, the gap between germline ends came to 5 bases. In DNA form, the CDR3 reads TGTGCCAGCGGCGCCTCTGGAAACACCATATATTTT. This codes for CASGASGNTIYF.

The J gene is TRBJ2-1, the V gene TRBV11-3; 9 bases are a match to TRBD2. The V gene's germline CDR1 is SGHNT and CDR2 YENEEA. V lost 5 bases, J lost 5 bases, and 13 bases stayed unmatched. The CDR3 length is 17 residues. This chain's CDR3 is CASSPGGGGRADNEQFF. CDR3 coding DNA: TGTGCCAGCAGCCCAGGGGGGGGCGGGAGGGCCGACAATGAGCAGTTCTTC. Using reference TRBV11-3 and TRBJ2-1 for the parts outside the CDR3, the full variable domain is EAGVVQSPRYKIIEKKQPVAFWCNPISGHNTLYWYLQNLGQGPELLIRYENEEAVDDSQLPKDRFSAERLKGVDSTLKIQPAELGDSAVYLCASSPGGGGRADNEQFFGPGTRLTVL.

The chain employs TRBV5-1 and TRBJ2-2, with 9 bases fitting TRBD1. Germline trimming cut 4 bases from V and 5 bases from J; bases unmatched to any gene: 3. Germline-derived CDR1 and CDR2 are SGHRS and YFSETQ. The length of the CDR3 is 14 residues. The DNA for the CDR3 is TGCGCCAGCAGCGCCGGACAGGGGACCGGGGAGCTGTTTTTT. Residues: CASSAGQGTGELFF.

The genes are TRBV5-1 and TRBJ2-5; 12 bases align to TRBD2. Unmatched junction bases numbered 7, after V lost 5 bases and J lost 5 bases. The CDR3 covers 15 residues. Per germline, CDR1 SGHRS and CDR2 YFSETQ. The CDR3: CASRAGTSGRETQYF. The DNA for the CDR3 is TGCGCCAGCAGAGCCGGGACTAGCGGGCGGGAGACCCAGTACTTC.

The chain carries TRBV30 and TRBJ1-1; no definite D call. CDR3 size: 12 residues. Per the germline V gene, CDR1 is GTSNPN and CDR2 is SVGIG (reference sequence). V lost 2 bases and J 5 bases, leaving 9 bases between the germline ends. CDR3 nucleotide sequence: TGTGCCTGGAGTTTGAGCGGTACTGAAGCTTTCTTT. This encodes CAWSLSGTEAFF.

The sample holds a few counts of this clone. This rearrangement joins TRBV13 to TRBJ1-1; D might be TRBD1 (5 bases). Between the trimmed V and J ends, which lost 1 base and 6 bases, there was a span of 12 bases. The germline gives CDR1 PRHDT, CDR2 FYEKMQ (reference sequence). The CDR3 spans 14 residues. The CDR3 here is CASSLEGRGAEAFF. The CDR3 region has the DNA TGTGCCAGCAGCTTAGAAGGGCGAGGGGCTGAAGCTTTCTTT.

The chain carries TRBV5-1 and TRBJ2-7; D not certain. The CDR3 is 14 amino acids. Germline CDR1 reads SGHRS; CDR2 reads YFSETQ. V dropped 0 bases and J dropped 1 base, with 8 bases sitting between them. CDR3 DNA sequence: TGCGCCAGCAGCTTGGGACGTTTGTCCTACGAGCAGTACTTC. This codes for CASSLGRLSYEQYF.

The CDR3 here is CASSDSRGDPGGETQYF. The CDR3 DNA follows: TGTGCCAGCAGTGATTCCCGGGGGGACCCTGGGGGAGAGACCCAGTACTTC. J is TRBJ2-5 and V is TRBV2; 7 nucleotides line up with TRBD2. CDR1 and CDR2 from the germline V gene are SNHLY and FYNNEI. V was pared by 3 bases and J by 4 bases, with 14 bases of the junction left unmatched. This CDR3 has 17 residues. Using reference TRBV2 and TRBJ2-5 for the parts outside the CDR3, the full variable domain is EPEVTQTPSHQVTQMGQEVILRCVPISNHLYFYWYRQILGQKVEFLVSFYNNEISEKSEIFDDQFSVERPDGSNFTLKIRSTKLEDSAMYFCASSDSRGDPGGETQYFGPGTRLLVL.

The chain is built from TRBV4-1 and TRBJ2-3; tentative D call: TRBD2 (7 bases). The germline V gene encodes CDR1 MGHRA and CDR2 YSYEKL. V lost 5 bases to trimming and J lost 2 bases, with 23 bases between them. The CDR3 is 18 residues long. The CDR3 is CASSSRLVGGPLTDTQYF. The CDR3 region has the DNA TGCGCCAGCAGCTCCCGACTAGTGGGGGGGCCGCTCACAGATACGCAGTATTTT.